The following is a T cell receptor beta chain sequence with its context. The sample comes from a study of response to subunit inactivated influenza vaccine. TCRdb used MiXCR to reprocess the RT-PCR reads, holding one entry per CDR3 protein. The sample lists around 480,000 distinct CDR3 sequences; approximately 17% were seen once. Germline CDR1 SGDLS, CDR2 YYNGEE. The CDR3 is made up of 18 amino acids. J gave up 6 bases and V 0 bases, and 12 bases lay outside the gene matches. V usage is TRBV9 and J usage is TRBJ2-2; 9 bases fit TRBD1. The source was CD4+ T cells sorted from PBMCs, collected less than 30 months after vaccination. This TCR derives from a man aged 45 to 75 who received an inactivated influenza vaccine. The CDR3 nucleotides are TGTGCCAGCAGCGTAGGAATTGTGACAGGGGGTCGGGCCGGGGAGCTGTTTTTT. This gives the protein CASSVGIVTGGRAGELFF.